This T cell receptor beta chain was sequenced for a study of vaccination and CD4 T cells after COVID-19. Study summary: Participants were vaccinated with two doses, given as either BNT162b2 or mRNA-1273 vaccine. At a median roughly 70 days (range 14 to 241) after dose two, post-vaccine samples were obtained.

Germline CDR1 DFQATT, CDR2 SNEGSKA (reference sequence). Trimming removed 1 base from V and 8 bases from J, with 9 bases in between. The CDR3 runs to 12 residues. Cultured CD4+ T cell DNA underwent sequencing with the Oncomine TCR Beta short-read assay. MiXCR, run by TCRdb on the PCR reads, gives a single entry per CDR3 protein. The sample consists of 10,000 to 12,000 distinct CDR3 sequences, around 50% of them appearing once. The sample's treatment: approximately 11-day PBMC culture with coronavirus spike peptide pools or control peptides (ViraFEST assay). Expansion of antigen-specific T cells with peptide pools by ViraFEST preceded sequencing of TCRs. This clonotype occurred a few times. Antigen unknown.

The specimen sequenced was CD4+ T cells from blood, cultured in vitro. The TCR originated in a human donor who had recovered from COVID-19. The V and J genes are TRBV20-1 and TRBJ2-1; TRBD1 might be the D (5 bases). The CDR3 DNA is TGCAGTGCTAGAGTCACCAGGGATGAGCAGTTCTTC. Translation: CSARVTRDEQFF.